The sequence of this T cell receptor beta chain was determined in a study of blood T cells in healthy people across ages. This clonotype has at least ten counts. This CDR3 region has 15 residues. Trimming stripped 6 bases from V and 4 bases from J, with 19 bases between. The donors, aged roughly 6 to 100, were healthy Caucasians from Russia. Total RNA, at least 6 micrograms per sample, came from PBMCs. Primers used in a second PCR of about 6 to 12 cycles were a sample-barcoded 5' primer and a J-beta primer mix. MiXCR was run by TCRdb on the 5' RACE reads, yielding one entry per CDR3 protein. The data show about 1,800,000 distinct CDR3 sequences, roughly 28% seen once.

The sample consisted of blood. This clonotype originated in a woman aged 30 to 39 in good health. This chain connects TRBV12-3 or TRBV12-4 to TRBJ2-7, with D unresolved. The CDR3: CASSPRVEGRYEQYF. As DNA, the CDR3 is TGTGCCAGCAGCCCCCGAGTCGAAGGACGGTACGAGCAGTACTTC.